Sequencing of this T cell receptor (beta chain) was carried out in a study of cytomegalovirus exposure and HLA in healthy donors. Study outcomes and limitations: What was likely a sequencing artifact was a cluster of highly shared sequence variants. In an earlier analysis, in around 590 donors, most V segments appeared productive either ~87% or ~30% of the time.

CDR3 length equals 15 residues. Trimming took 3 bases from V and 3 from J; bases not matched to a gene: 7. CDR1 is MDHEN and CDR2 is SYDVKM in the germline V gene. Comment on this clone: Its cognate antigen is unknown.

PCR primers comprised 60 Vbeta and 13 Jbeta primers. Method: immunoSEQ multiplex PCR; TCRdb's copy keeps in-frame clones and lacks some. The sample has some 170,000 clones; about three quarters are singletons. Sequencing was done on a sample of PBMCs. This chain uses TRBV28 with TRBJ2-7, with 8 bases aligning to TRBD2. This clonotype originated in a woman aged 25 to 39 in good health and CMV-seronegative. For the CDR3, the DNA is TGTGCCAGCAGTTTTAGGGGACTAGGGCGCTACGAGCAGTACTTC. Translation: CASSFRGLGRYEQYF.